This T cell receptor (beta chain) is drawn from a study of patients and donors after allogeneic stem cell transplantation. The sample holds a few counts of this clonotype. Via MiXCR, TCRdb re-called the RT-PCR reads, giving one row per CDR3 protein. This repertoire shows roughly 150,000 distinct CDR3 sequences, 24% found once; its top ten account for more than 25%. Germline V lookup: CDR1 SGHTA, CDR2 FQGNSA. The V gene end was trimmed by 4 bases and the J gene end by 4 bases; junction bases not matched to a gene: 8. This CDR3 contains 17 residues. The chain recombines TRBV7-2 with TRBJ1-6; 9 bases match TRBD1. The sequence was obtained from a human donor who was either an allogeneic HSCT recipient or a stem cell or donor lymphocyte infusion donor (not recorded which). It is not recorded whose cells these are; they may come from a transplant donor. The sequenced material came from blood, either unsorted or a sorted T cell fraction (not recorded which). The CDR3 DNA sequence: TGTGCCAGCAGCTGGGACAGGGATCCCCTTTATAATTCACCCCTCCACTTT. Amino acids: CASSWDRDPLYNSPLHF.